The TCR beta chain under discussion was sequenced for a study of regulatory T cells in long-lasting Graves disease. Study outcomes and limitations: Persistent disease preferred TRBV28, TRBJ1-2 and TRBJ2-5.

Germline V gene lookup returns CDR1 SGHTA and CDR2 FQGNSA. V was clipped by 7 bases and J by 7 bases; unmatched bases: 10. The CDR3 has 14 residues. Time point specified: persistent/refractory GD, antithyroid drugs over 5 years with positive TRAb. RNA extracted from PBMCs served as the sequencing template. American Thyroid Association guidelines defined Graves' disease diagnosis. Remarks on this clonotype: The target antigen is unknown. Since a much larger clone is just one base distant, this may be a read error.

Combining iRepertoire HTBI primers with Arm-PCR of CDR3 regions, the authors built TCR beta libraries. How the authors handled the data: The identification of 60 or so TRBV and roughly 14 TRBJ segments was made across samples. TCRdb called the multiplex PCR reads again in MiXCR, with one record for every CDR3 protein. TCRdb's processing, not the study's, gives the V and J calls here. The top ten clones hold less than 9% of a sample with roughly 470,000 distinct CDR3 sequences, less than 25% of them seen once. The chain couples TRBV7-2 to TRBJ1-2; 9 bases are shared with TRBD1. The source material was peripheral blood mononuclear cells (PBMCs), sampled when the disease was refractory, from a patient treated with antithyroid drugs. This sequence originates from a female donor with Graves disease. In nucleotides, the CDR3 is TGTGCCAGCAAGGATACAGGGGGCTCCGTTGGCTACACCTTC. Its protein product is CASKDTGGSVGYTF.